This TCR beta chain was observed in a study of early T cells in non-severe SARS-CoV-2 infection. About the research overall: Sequencing was performed on bulk RNA from unsorted whole blood, leaving chains unpaired.

Many counts were recorded for this clonotype. Unique molecular identifiers were added to individual cDNA molecules. TCRdb ran MiXCR on the 5' RACE reads and lists one entry per CDR3 protein. This sample has 25,000 to 30,000 distinct CDR3 sequences; nearly 4.5% occur once, and the top ten carry about 5.6%. CDR1 MNHEY and CDR2 SVGAGI come from the germline V gene. Trimming took off 2 bases at V and 3 bases at J, with 8 bases between the two ends. The length of the CDR3 is 14 residues. Sequencing used whole blood. The source of this sequence is an adult who was a healthcare worker with PCR-confirmed SARS-CoV-2 infection or an uninfected control (not recorded which). The rearrangement uses TRBV6-5 and TRBJ1-5; maybe TRBD1 (5 bases). CDR3 region: CASSYGGNNQPQHF. In DNA form, the CDR3 reads TGTGCCAGCAGTTACGGGGGAAACAATCAGCCCCAGCATTTT.